One and the same sample provided the 18 T cell receptor beta chains below, sequenced in a study of beta chain features in type 1 diabetes (dated by TCRdb to between 2018 and 2020). The paper's findings and limits, for the study overall: Type 1 diabetes patients showed a moderate but significant shortening of TCRB CDR3 length in all four CD4+ subsets.

The protocol used for the library was the immunoSEQ multiplex PCR assay. The entire isolated RNA was reverse transcribed using the High Capacity cDNA Reverse Transcription Kit, and thus expressed TCRB transcripts were sequenced. TCRdb mirrors the immuneACCESS table, restricted to in-frame sequences. Some clones are absent from its copies; in checked studies, under half trace to an unresolved V gene, and the reason for the others is unknown. Within this sample are around 240,000 clones, with 15% to 20% of them counted one time only. The top ten clonotypes cover approximately 0.086% of the sample. No antigen is known for these receptors. Sequencing was carried out using naive CD4+ T cells from blood. The cell subset or site label, read with the paper, signifies: true naive CD4+ T cells. All receptors come from a man aged 25-40 years with type 1 diabetes.

In this sample, this clone turned up a few times. The rearrangement joins TRBV12-5 to TRBJ2-3, with a possible D match to TRBD2 (6 bases). Germline CDR1 reads LGHNT; CDR2 reads FRNRAP. This CDR3 has 16 residues. V was pared by 3 bases and J by 1 base, with 14 bases between. The CDR3 region is CASGFNRLDRTDTQYF. CDR3 in DNA: TGTGCTAGTGGTTTCAATAGACTAGACCGCACAGATACGCAGTATTTT.

Concerning this clone: The germline gene is not matched at one end of the junction; a read error may be the cause. This chain connects TRBV7-7 to TRBJ2-2; D not resolved. The CDR3 contains 14 residues. The V gene's germline CDR1 is SSHAT and CDR2 FNYEAQ (reference sequence). In DNA form, the CDR3 reads TGTGCTAGCAGCTTAGGGTCCTACACCGGGGAGCTGTTTTTT. As protein: CASSLGSYTGELFF.

The chain recombines TRBV29-1 with TRBJ1-2; weak D call: TRBD1 (5 bases). The length of the CDR3 is 16 residues. V shed 5 bases and J shed 2 bases, with 21 bases lying between them. Germline values: CDR1 SQVTM, CDR2 ANQGSEA. This CDR3 reads CSVQERRRARNYGYTF. The DNA for the CDR3 is TGCAGCGTTCAGGAGCGGCGCAGGGCTAGGAACTATGGCTACACCTTC. The whole variable domain, remainder taken from reference TRBV29-1 and TRBJ1-2, is SAVISQKPSRDICQRGTSLTIQCQVDSQVTMMFWYRQQPGQSLTLIATANQGSEATYESGFVIDKFPISRPNLTFSTLTVSNMSPEDSSIYLCSVQERRRARNYGYTFGSGTRLTVV.

The chain couples TRBV2 to TRBJ2-3; D is undetermined. Germline CDR1 is SNHLY and CDR2 is FYNNEI. Trimming removed 7 bases from V and 0 bases from J, with 11 bases in between. This CDR3 contains 14 residues. The CDR3 spells CASMGGVSTDTQYF. DNA of the CDR3: TGTGCCAGCATGGGCGGAGTTAGCACAGATACGCAGTATTTT.

This chain uses TRBV2 with TRBJ2-3, with 10 bases lining up with TRBD2. This CDR3 is 15 amino acids long. Germline values: CDR1 SNHLY, CDR2 FYNNEI. V dropped 4 bases and J dropped 4; count of bases not matched to a gene: 5. This CDR3 reads CASSASLAGADTQYF. The CDR3 bases are TGTGCCAGCAGTGCCTCCCTAGCGGGAGCAGATACGCAGTATTTT.

The CDR3 DNA reads as TGTGCCAGCAGTTACCGAAAGGACAGCGAGCAGTACTTC. This codes for CASSYRKDSEQYF. The genes are TRBV6-5 and TRBJ2-7, with D possibly being TRBD1 (6 bases). V was clipped by 2 bases and J by 6 bases, with 11 bases between them. Germline loops: CDR1 MNHEY, CDR2 SVGAGI. The CDR3 sequence is 13 residues long.

The genes are TRBV23-1 and TRBJ2-7, with TRBD1 as a possible D gene (5 bases). TRBV23-1 is an open reading frame whose function is uncertain. The CDR3 extends over 14 amino acids. Trimming cost V 4 bases and J 2 bases, with 12 bases left between them. The CDR3 DNA reads TGCGCCAGCAGTCGACCGACAGTGGCCTACGAGCAGTACTTC. Translation gives CASSRPTVAYEQYF.

CDR3 region: CASSPHRGFQYF. The CDR3 DNA reads TGTGCCAGTAGTCCCCACAGGGGTTTTCAGTACTTC. The chain carries TRBV19 and TRBJ2-4; 7 bases map to TRBD1. Trimming removed 5 bases from V and 11 bases from J; junction bases left unmatched: 6. Germline V gives CDR1 LNHDA, CDR2 SQIVND (reference sequence). CDR3 length: 12 residues. The variable domain in full, completed from reference TRBV19 and TRBJ2-4, reads DGGITQSPKYLFRKEGQNVTLSCEQNLNHDAMYWYRQDPGQGLRLIYYSQIVNDFQKGDIAEGYSVSREKKESFPLTVTSAQKNPTAFYLCASSPHRGFQYFGAGTRLSVL.

This chain uses TRBV9 with TRBJ2-7, with D possibly matching TRBD2 (5 bases). V was clipped by 2 bases and J by 7 bases, with 19 bases between them. This CDR3 contains 15 residues. Germline V CDR1 and CDR2: SGDLS, YYNGEE. In DNA, the CDR3 is TGTGCCAGCAGCGTGGGTGTGGCCCCGACGGGGGAGCAGTACTTC. Protein product: CASSVGVAPTGEQYF.

This clone was seen only a few times. This rearrangement joins TRBV25-1 to TRBJ1-2, with D hard to call. The V end was cut by 0 bases, the J end by 6 bases, with 11 bases between. Germline values: CDR1 MGHDK, CDR2 SYGVNS. CDR3 length: 14 residues. The CDR3 DNA sequence: TGTGCCAGCAGTGAATATGCTATGACGAATGGCTACACCTTC. Its protein product is CASSEYAMTNGYTF.

This clone showed up just a few times. J is TRBJ2-1 and V is TRBV18; D is perhaps TRBD1 (6 bases). CDR1 KGHSH and CDR2 LQKENI come from the germline V gene. This CDR3 has 15 amino acids. The V end was cut by 3 bases, the J end by 5 bases, with 14 bases between. This CDR3 is CASSPKQGMDNEQFF. Here the CDR3 DNA reads TGTGCCAGCTCACCTAAACAGGGAATGGACAATGAGCAGTTCTTC.

The chain carries TRBV29-1 and TRBJ2-7, with D possibly being TRBD2 (5 bases). The CDR3 runs to 11 residues. With 4 bases removed from V and 3 bases from J, the gap between germline ends came to 7 bases. Germline CDR1 reads SQVTM; CDR2 reads ANQGSEA. The CDR3 DNA follows: TGCAGCGTTGGGGAGAACTACGAGCAGTACTTC. Amino acid sequence: CSVGENYEQYF.

This sequence joins TRBV27 and TRBJ2-7, with TRBD1 as a possible D gene (5 bases). CDR3 length equals 15 residues. V was pared by 6 bases and J by 2 bases, with 17 bases between. Per the germline V gene, CDR1 is MNHEY and CDR2 is SMNVEV (reference sequence). CDR3 nucleotides: TGTGCCAGCAGGGTCTTGACAGTGGGTACCTACGAGCAGTACTTC. Encoded protein: CASRVLTVGTYEQYF.

To note about this clone: An end of the junction differs from the germline gene, which may be a read error. The CDR3 region has the DNA TGTGCCAGCAGCCTAGCGACAGGTCTACGCACAGATACGCAGTATTTT. Translating gives CASSLATGLRTDTQYF. The rearrangement joins TRBV7-9 to TRBJ2-3, with D perhaps matching TRBD1 or TRBD2 (6 bases each). Per germline, CDR1 SEHNR and CDR2 FQNEAQ (reference sequence). The CDR3 covers 16 residues. Full variable domain (missing parts from reference TRBV7-9 and TRBJ2-3): DTGVSQNPRHKITKRGQNVTFRCDPISEHNRLYWYRQTLGQGPEFLTYFQNEAQLEKSRLLSDRFSAERPKGSFSTLEIQRTEQGDSAMYLCASSLATGLRTDTQYFGPGTRLTVL.

This clone was seen more than once but under ten times. The rearrangement uses TRBV7-9 and TRBJ2-6; the D call may be TRBD1 or TRBD2 (6 bases each). The ends were cut back, 1 base at V and 4 bases at J, with 14 bases in the middle. The CDR3 has 17 residues. Germline V lookup: CDR1 SEHNR, CDR2 FQNEAQ (reference sequence). CDR3 bases: TGTGCCAGCAGCTTAGAACCGGGGGCGACGGGGGCCAACGTCCTGACTTTC. Protein product: CASSLEPGATGANVLTF.

There are a few counts of this clone. The chain links TRBV4-3 to TRBJ2-5, with 7 bases that match TRBD2. J lost 3 bases, V lost 4 bases, and 8 bases had no gene match. The length of the CDR3 is 15 residues. Germline V gene sequence: CDR1 LGHNA, CDR2 YSLEER. The CDR3 sequence: CASSPAVGREETQYF. The CDR3 DNA follows: TGCGCCAGCAGCCCAGCCGTTGGGAGGGAAGAGACCCAGTACTTC.

This clone has more than one count but fewer than ten. The V and J genes are TRBV28 and TRBJ2-7; 8 bases match TRBD2. Germline values: CDR1 MDHEN, CDR2 SYDVKM. Losses at the gene ends were 8 bases for V and 2 bases for J; bases not matched to a gene: 5. The CDR3 length is 13 residues. CDR3 bases: TGTGCCAGCGGCGGGAGGTTTACCTACGAGCAGTACTTC. It specifies CASGGRFTYEQYF. Based on the CDR3 plus reference TRBV28 and TRBJ2-7, the full variable domain is DVKVTQSSRYLVKRTGEKVFLECVQDMDHENMFWYRQDPGLGLRLIYFSYDVKMKEKGDIPEGYSVSREKKERFSLILESASTNQTSMYLCASGGRFTYEQYFGPGTRLTVT.

The chain couples TRBV30 to TRBJ1-5; D is undetermined. The CDR3 length is 15 residues. The V gene's germline CDR1 is GTSNPN and CDR2 SVGIG (reference sequence). Trimming left V 3 bases short and J 2 bases short, with 14 bases between. CDR3 amino acids: CAWREPGGRNQPQHF. CDR3 in DNA: TGTGCCTGGAGGGAACCTGGAGGGCGCAATCAGCCCCAGCATTTT.